Below are 9 T cell receptor beta chains sequenced from a single sample in a study of cytomegalovirus exposure and HLA in healthy donors. Repertoires were generated with immunoSEQ multiplex PCR, while TCRdb's copy carries only in-frame clones and drops some. The sample has more than 140,000 clones; 85% to 90% are singletons. Source material: PBMCs. These receptors originate from a woman aged 18 to 35 in good health and CMV-seropositive.

This chain joins TRBV5-6 and TRBJ2-2, with TRBD2 as a possible D gene (6 bases). The CDR3 covers 16 residues. The germline CDR1 and CDR2 sequences are SGHDT and YYEEEE. V was pared by 0 bases and J by 5 bases, with 14 bases between. Written as DNA, the CDR3 is TGTGCCAGCAGCTTGGCGGACTGGAGCGGGACCGGGGAGCTGTTTTTT. Protein: CASSLADWSGTGELFF.

This rearrangement joins TRBV10-3 to TRBJ2-1; 8 nucleotides agree with TRBD2. CDR1 is ENHRY and CDR2 is SYGVKD in the germline V gene. This CDR3 comprises 15 residues. Germline trimming cut 6 bases from V and 0 bases from J; bases unmatched to any gene: 4. CDR3 sequence reads: CAIRGAGGSYNEQFF. Here the CDR3 DNA reads TGTGCCATCAGGGGGGCGGGAGGCTCCTACAATGAGCAGTTCTTC.

This rearrangement joins TRBV4-3 to TRBJ2-1; 11 positions agree with TRBD2. Germline assignment: CDR1 LGHNA and CDR2 YSLEER. The CDR3 is 14 amino acids. V lost 1 base to trimming and J lost 15 bases; unmatched junction nucleotides: 8. The CDR3 coding sequence is TGCGCCAGCAGCCAAGGCCTAGCGGGAGGTCCAGGGTTCTTC. This codes for CASSQGLAGGPGFF.

The chain employs TRBV18 and TRBJ1-1; D not certain. V dropped 0 bases and J dropped 5 bases, with 7 bases sitting between them. CDR1 is KGHSH, CDR2 LQKENI, per germline. This CDR3 has 13 amino acids. The CDR3 protein is CASSPPGVTEAFF. The CDR3 DNA is TGTGCCAGCTCACCACCCGGGGTAACTGAAGCTTTCTTT.

The J gene is TRBJ2-5, the V gene TRBV7-2; a possible D gene is TRBD2 (5 bases). Germline lookup yields CDR1 SGHTA and CDR2 FQGNSA. The CDR3 has 12 amino acids. Trimming removed 5 bases at V and 2 bases at J, with 6 bases between. The CDR3 reads CASSRTQETQYF. The CDR3 nucleotides read TGTGCCAGCAGCCGGACTCAAGAGACCCAGTACTTC.

CDR3 bases: TGTGCCAGCACCCTAGGCTCCTACGAGCAGTACTTC. This encodes CASTLGSYEQYF. The chain uses TRBV28 and TRBJ2-7; D is undetermined. Germline-derived CDR1 and CDR2 are MDHEN and SYDVKM. This CDR3 is built from 12 residues. Trimming stripped 7 bases from V and 0 bases from J, with 7 bases between.

The chain has TRBV5-1 and TRBJ2-7; the D gene is possibly TRBD2 (6 bases). Germline V lookup: CDR1 SGHRS, CDR2 YFSETQ. The V end was cut by 2 bases, the J end by 2 bases, with 11 bases between. The CDR3 loop spans 14 amino acids. The CDR3 region is CASSLSGSAYEQYF. The CDR3 bases are TGCGCCAGCAGCTTAAGCGGGTCGGCCTACGAGCAGTACTTC. Supplemented by reference TRBV5-1 and TRBJ2-7, the full variable domain reads KAGVTQTPRYLIKTRGQQVTLSCSPISGHRSVSWYQQTPGQGLQFLFEYFSETQRNKGNFPGRFSGRQFSNSRSEMNVSTLELGDSALYLCASSLSGSAYEQYFGPGTRLTVT.

This clone has a single count. The chain is built from TRBV28 and TRBJ2-5; possible D gene TRBD1, 5 bases. The CDR3 has 13 residues. The germline CDR1 and CDR2 sequences are MDHEN and SYDVKM. V lost 6 bases and J lost 2, with 10 bases in between. CDR3 sequence reads: CASRPGPQETQYF. CDR3 in DNA: TGTGCCAGCAGGCCAGGGCCACAAGAGACCCAGTACTTC.

This clone was detected once. This chain connects TRBV29-1 to TRBJ1-2; TRBD1 matches at 8 bases. This CDR3 is built from 12 residues. The ends lost 4 bases at V and 8 bases at J; junction bases unmatched: 6. Germline lookup yields CDR1 SQVTM and CDR2 ANQGSEA. The CDR3 loop reads CSVGDRTGGYTF. Here the CDR3 DNA reads TGCAGCGTTGGGGACAGGACGGGGGGCTACACCTTC.